This TCR beta chain was profiled in a study of T cells in Graves' hyperthyroidism and ophthalmopathy (dated by TCRdb to the late 2010s). Background for the entire study: Peripheral blood samples were taken at initial diagnosis, before any treatment was given. TCR V-J signatures able to tell the groups apart were searched for in a discovery cohort of some 97 patients, of whom around 43 had Graves' ophthalmopathy and 57 had stable Graves' hyperthyroidism. The paper describes TCR Vbeta CDR3 sequencing of more than 120 peripheral blood samples, made up of about 40 ophthalmopathy patients, roughly 75 hyperthyroidism patients and about 17 progressor patients. An independent validation cohort of under 20 hyperthyroidism patients and 17 patients who later progressed to ophthalmopathy tested prospective prediction of ophthalmopathy. For training and testing, the roughly 100 patients in the discovery cohort were randomly divided in a 7:3 ratio. Thyroid tissue and blood T-cell repertoires from about six Graves' hyperthyroidism patients were also compared in the study. After sampling, hyperthyroidism patients received methimazole starting at 30 mg daily, and ophthalmopathy patients received high-dose intravenous methylprednisolone.

Trimming removed 5 bases from V and 3 bases from J; the gene matches leave 6 bases unexplained. As encoded in the germline V gene (reference sequence), CDR1 is DFQATT while CDR2 is SNEGSKA. The CDR3 numbers 13 residues from cysteine through phenylalanine. Only the CDR3 region is kept as DNA, spanning 39 bases read in frame from base 1. A patient counted as having stable Graves' hyperthyroidism if no progression to ophthalmopathy occurred over 18 months of follow-up. Hyperthyroidism patients were newly diagnosed, with disease duration under 2 months, and aged 18 to 65 years. Exclusion was applied to patients with uncontrolled infections, other autoimmune diseases, pregnancy or lactation. Diagnoses relied on clinical symptoms, serum thyroxine and TRAb, thyroid ultrasound and orbital computed tomography. Ficoll-Paque density gradient centrifugation was used to isolate PBMCs from under 11 ml of fresh peripheral blood. Trizol reagent was used to extract total RNA, and RNA quality was then checked on an Agilent 2100 Bioanalyzer.

Amplification of TCR beta CDR3 regions was carried out from RNA transcripts. The first round of RT-PCR for the TCR CDR3 was performed with the HTBI primer set and the Qiagen OneStep RT-PCR kit. Libraries were constructed in a second round of multiplex PCR, after which size selection and purification were performed. Libraries were sequenced paired-end with 100 bp reads on an Illumina HiSeq2000. The study's own analysis went as follows. Raw data were processed with SOAPnuke, discarding reads with adapters, uncalled bases, mean Phred below 15, or no exact constant-primer or identifier match. High-quality paired reads were merged with COPE v1.2.5, and unique nucleotide sequences were defined as clonotypes. MiTCR v1.1 was used to align the clonotypes against IMGT TRBV, TRBD and TRBJ reference segments. Only V-J combinations with frequency above 0.0001, covering roughly 99% of repertoires, were analysed. A TCS score was defined as the ratio of F50 (clonal expansion) to E x V (chaos), with BLOSUM62-based TCRdist applied between CDR3 peptides within each V-J. Welch's t-statistics and random forest reduced 500 to 550 V-J features to fewer than 15, which were used in a naive Bayes classifier (R e1071). TCRdb itself trimmed the public reads at Q25 with fastp, ran MiXCR and retained productive beta chains. Rows with one shared CDR3 protein collapse into an entry with the most common genes and DNA. These V and J calls are TCRdb output, not the study's own analysis. The sample yields under 350,000 distinct CDR3 sequences; about 20% were counted once. The biggest ten clones account for under 55% of the sample.

This clonotype has more than one count but fewer than ten. Its target antigen remains unknown. Base qualities are not provided; no much larger clone lies one nucleotide away. The full study reports these points: No statistical method was used to set the sample size in advance, and investigators knew the group allocation. Ophthalmopathy was separated from stable hyperthyroidism by a 13 V-J signature model, with about 86% sensitivity and just over 81% specificity obtained in cross-validation and 80%/75% obtained in testing. Most expanded thyroid clonotypes (frequency above 0.001) were also detected in blood, suggesting blood repertoires may reflect thyroid immune responses. In validation, progression to ophthalmopathy was predicted by the model with 65% to 71% sensitivity and under 85% specificity, a median of approximately 7.1 months before onset.

The source of this sequence is a woman in her 50s with Graves' hyperthyroidism. The V and J segments used are TRBV20-1 and TRBJ1-2, and 7 bases in between align with TRBD1. Sequencing was performed on blood. The CDR3 is CSADRDSHYGYTF. Read as DNA, the sequence is TGCAGTGCTGACCGGGACAGCCACTATGGCTACACCTTC.